A single sample is the source of the 15 T cell receptor beta chains below, sequenced in a study of T cells in Graves' hyperthyroidism and ophthalmopathy (dated by TCRdb to 2018 to 2020). The protocol used for the library was multiplex PCR. Sequencing instrument: Illumina HiSeq 2000. TCR beta CDR3 regions were amplified from RNA transcripts. The TCR CDR3 was subjected to a first round of RT-PCR using the HTBI primer set and the Qiagen OneStep RT-PCR kit. TCRdb reprocessing: public reads trimmed at Q25 with fastp, clones called with MiXCR, in-frame beta chains kept. For every CDR3 protein sequence, its rows merge into one entry that carries the most common genes and DNA. Here the sample has a few hundred thousand distinct CDR3 sequences; roughly 25% occur a single time. About 73% of the sample rests with the top ten. The sample taken for sequencing was blood. These receptor sequences come from a man in his forties or fifties with Graves' hyperthyroidism.

V and J are TRBV7-6 and TRBJ2-2; D could derive from TRBD1 or TRBD2 (5 bases each). Germline-derived CDR1 and CDR2 are SGHVS and FNYEAQ. The CDR3 loop spans 15 amino acids. V lost 5 bases to trimming and J lost 6 bases, with 16 bases between them. The CDR3 nucleotides are TGTGCCAGCAGCCCCCGGGGCGGGTTCGCCGGGGAGCTGTTTTTT. Translation: CASSPRGGFAGELFF.

J is TRBJ2-1 and V is TRBV24-1; a weak D match, TRBD2 (5 bases). Germline V gene lookup returns CDR1 KGHDR and CDR2 SFDVKD. Trimming pared 4 bases from V and 1 base from J, leaving 13 bases between. The CDR3 spans 16 residues. The CDR3 DNA is TGTGCCACCAGTGACACCGGCGGGCTTTCCTACAATGAGCAGTTCTTC. Encoded protein: CATSDTGGLSYNEQFF.

With regard to this clonotype: A junction end diverges from the germline sequence, so it may reflect a read error. The CDR3 loop reads CASSQQGQPEQFF. The CDR3 DNA follows: TGCGCCAGCAGCCAGCAGGGACAACCAGAGCAGTTCTTC. The chain recombines TRBV7-6 with TRBJ2-1; D may be TRBD1 (6 bases). The CDR3 runs 13 residues. Germline CDR1 is SGHVS and CDR2 is FNYEAQ.

J is TRBJ2-6 and V is TRBV28; TRBD1 aligns across 8 bases. J gave up 0 bases and V 6 bases, and 4 bases lay outside the gene matches. There are 16 residues in the CDR3. The V gene's germline CDR1 is MDHEN and CDR2 SYDVKM. The DNA of the CDR3 is TGTGCCAGCAGGGAGGACAGGGTCTCTGGGGCCAACGTCCTGACTTTC. Encoded protein: CASREDRVSGANVLTF.

This clonotype has a count of ten or more. V gene TRBV2 combines with J gene TRBJ2-1, with TRBD1 identical over 10 bases. From germline, CDR1 is SNHLY and CDR2 FYNNEI. The V and J ends lost 10 bases and 7 bases, in that order; junction bases with no gene match: 10. This CDR3 spans 14 amino acids. The CDR3 loop reads CAIRDRGRRNEQFF. The CDR3 DNA is TGTGCCATCCGGGACAGGGGCCGTAGGAATGAGCAGTTCTTC. The whole variable domain, remainder taken from reference TRBV2 and TRBJ2-1, is EPEVTQTPSHQVTQMGQEVILRCVPISNHLYFYWYRQILGQKVEFLVSFYNNEISEKSEIFDDQFSVERPDGSNFTLKIRSTKLEDSAMYFCAIRDRGRRNEQFFGPGTRLTVL.

J is TRBJ1-6 and V is TRBV14; D may be TRBD1 (5 bases). The CDR3 is made up of 15 amino acids. The germline gives CDR1 SGHDN, CDR2 FVKESK. V lost 0 bases, J lost 11 bases, and 14 bases lay in between. CDR3 sequence (DNA): TGTGCCAGCAGCCAAGATCCGCAGGGTAAAGCACCCCTCCACTTT. Amino acid sequence: CASSQDPQGKAPLHF.

The rearrangement joins TRBV6-2 or TRBV6-3 to TRBJ2-1; unclear D gene. CDR1 MNHEY and CDR2 SVGEGT come from the germline V gene. The CDR3 runs 13 residues. V was pared by 0 bases and J by 7 bases, with 7 bases between. The CDR3 DNA sequence: TGTGCCAGCAGTTACTCGACCCAAAATGAGCAGTTCTTC. Amino acid sequence: CASSYSTQNEQFF.

The V call is TRBV2, the J call TRBJ2-2; D not certain. V was trimmed by 5 bases and J by 0 bases, leaving 7 bases between them. Germline V CDR1 and CDR2: SNHLY, FYNNEI. The CDR3 has 14 amino acids. The CDR3 sequence is CASSLATNTGELFF. The CDR3 DNA follows: TGTGCCAGCAGTTTGGCAACGAACACCGGGGAGCTGTTTTTT.

In this sample, this clonotype turned up many times. The gene calls are TRBV2 and TRBJ2-7; 13 nucleotides align to TRBD2. With 4 bases clipped from V and 1 base from J, the junction kept 4 bases outside the gene matches. This CDR3 is 16 amino acids long. Germline V gives CDR1 SNHLY, CDR2 FYNNEI. CDR3: CASSARLAGGSYEQYF. CDR3 in DNA: TGTGCCAGCAGTGCTAGACTAGCGGGAGGTTCCTACGAGCAGTACTTC.

This chain joins TRBV7-2 and TRBJ2-1; D is tentatively TRBD1 or TRBD2 (5 bases each). CDR3 size: 13 residues. Per germline, CDR1 SGHTA and CDR2 FQGNSA. The V end lost 1 base, the J end lost 15 bases, and 16 bases lay between the germline ends. The CDR3: CASSLVQEGGWFF. The CDR3 bases are TGTGCCAGCAGCTTAGTACAGGAAGGAGGATGGTTCTTC.

The chain recombines TRBV5-1 with TRBJ2-3; 13 bases match TRBD2. CDR3 size: 14 residues. Per the germline V gene, CDR1 is SGHRS and CDR2 is YFSETQ. The ends lost 6 bases at V and 9 bases at J; junction bases unmatched: 7. This CDR3 reads CASTGLAGQRTQYF. In nucleotides, the CDR3 is TGCGCCAGCACGGGACTAGCGGGACAAAGGACGCAGTATTTT.

The V and J genes are TRBV11-3 and TRBJ2-5, with 11 bases that match TRBD2. V shed 4 bases, J shed 4 bases, and the junction held 17 bases outside the gene matches. From germline, CDR1 is SGHNT and CDR2 YENEEA. The CDR3 is made up of 19 amino acids. The CDR3 region has the DNA TGTGCCAGCAGCTCGAGAACGACCCTTGTTAGCGGGAGGGGAGAGACCCAGTACTTC. Encoded protein: CASSSRTTLVSGRGETQYF.

This clonotype was seen repeatedly, ten times or more. V usage is TRBV12-3 or TRBV12-4 and J usage is TRBJ1-1, with D possibly matching TRBD1 (6 bases). The CDR3 spans 12 residues. V lost 2 bases, J lost 6 bases, and 7 bases lay in between. CDR3 sequence reads: CASSLRGAEAFF. The CDR3 bases are TGTGCCAGCAGTTTAAGGGGGGCTGAAGCTTTCTTT.

Ten or more counts support this clonotype. The genes are TRBV24-1 and TRBJ2-3, with 14 bases aligning to TRBD2. CDR1 and CDR2 from the germline V gene are KGHDR and SFDVKD. This CDR3 contains 16 residues. The V segment lost 2 bases and the J segment 5 bases; nucleotides outside the gene matches: 2. CDR3 amino acids: CATSDSGLAGVDTQYF. CDR3 DNA: TGTGCCACCAGTGATTCGGGACTAGCGGGAGTAGATACGCAGTATTTT.

This clonotype occurred a few times. The genes are TRBV20-1 and TRBJ2-1, with 11 bases lining up with TRBD2. The CDR3 is 15 amino acids. CDR1 DFQATT and CDR2 SNEGSKA come from the germline V gene (reference sequence). The V and J ends lost 0 bases and 7 bases, in that order; junction bases with no gene match: 5. The CDR3 DNA sequence: TGCAGTGCTAGAGATCCGCTAGCGGGAGGTAATGAGCAGTTCTTC. Its translation: CSARDPLAGGNEQFF.